This TCR beta chain was profiled in a study of blood T cell repertoires in COVID-19. Study-level information: Sites in the United States, Italy and Spain provided acute and convalescent COVID-19 samples. PBMCs, B-cell-depleted T cells, or T cells provided the cDNA or gDNA that made up the material.

V lost 5 bases and J lost 1; bases outside the gene matches: 5. Germline assignment: CDR1 SNHLY and CDR2 FYNNEI. The CDR3 covers 15 residues. Methods used by the authors: Reference gene primer amplification gave estimated nucleated cell counts. The repertoire was sequenced with immunoSEQ multiplex PCR; TCRdb's copy has only in-frame clones and lacks some. V, J and clone size are those of that table, while D and trimming were read from the DNA. Here the sample spans hundreds of thousands of clones, approximately 86% being singletons. The genes are TRBV2 and TRBJ1-5, with 7 bases aligning to TRBD1. The sequencing input was peripheral blood. This clonotype was sampled from a human donor in a cohort sampled during active COVID-19. Here the CDR3 DNA reads TGTGCCAGCAGTTCAGACAGGGAGAGCAATCAGCCCCAGCATTTT. Its translation: CASSSDRESNQPQHF. The full variable domain, rest sourced from reference TRBV2 and TRBJ1-5, is EPEVTQTPSHQVTQMGQEVILRCVPISNHLYFYWYRQILGQKVEFLVSFYNNEISEKSEIFDDQFSVERPDGSNFTLKIRSTKLEDSAMYFCASSSDRESNQPQHFGDGTRLSIL.